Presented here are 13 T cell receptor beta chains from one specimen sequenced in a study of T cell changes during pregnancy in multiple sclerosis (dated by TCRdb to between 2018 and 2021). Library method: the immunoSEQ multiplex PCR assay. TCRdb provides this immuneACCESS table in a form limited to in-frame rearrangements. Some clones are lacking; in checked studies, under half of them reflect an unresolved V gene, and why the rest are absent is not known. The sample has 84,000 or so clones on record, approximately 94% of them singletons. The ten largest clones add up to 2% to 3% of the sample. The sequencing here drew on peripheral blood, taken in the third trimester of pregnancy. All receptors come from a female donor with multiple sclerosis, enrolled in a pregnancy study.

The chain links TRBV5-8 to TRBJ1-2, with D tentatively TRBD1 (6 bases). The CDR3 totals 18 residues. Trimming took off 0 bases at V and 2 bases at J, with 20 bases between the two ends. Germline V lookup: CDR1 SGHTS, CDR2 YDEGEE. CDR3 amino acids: CASSLGDINPKANYGYTF. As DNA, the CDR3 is TGTGCCAGCAGCTTGGGGGACATCAACCCGAAGGCCAACTATGGCTACACCTTC.

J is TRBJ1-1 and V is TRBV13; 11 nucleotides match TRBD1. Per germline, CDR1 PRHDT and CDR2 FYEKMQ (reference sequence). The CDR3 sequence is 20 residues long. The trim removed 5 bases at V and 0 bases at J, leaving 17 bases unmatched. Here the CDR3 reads CASSPDRGPRREWLNTEAFF. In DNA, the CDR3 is TGTGCCAGCAGCCCGGACAGGGGGCCTCGGCGGGAATGGTTGAACACTGAAGCTTTCTTT. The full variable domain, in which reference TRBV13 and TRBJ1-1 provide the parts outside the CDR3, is AAGVIQSPRHLIKEKRETATLKCYPIPRHDTVYWYQQGPGQDPQFLISFYEKMQSDKGSIPDRFSAQQFSDYHSELNMSSLELGDSALYFCASSPDRGPRREWLNTEAFFGQGTRLTVV.

Here the CDR3 reads CASSLVGETPRETQYF. The CDR3 DNA reads as TGTGCCAGCAGCTTGGTCGGGGAAACTCCGCGGGAGACCCAGTACTTC. The chain couples TRBV5-4 to TRBJ2-5; D may be TRBD2 (5 bases). Trimming took 0 bases from V and 5 from J, leaving 17 bases between them. The V gene's germline CDR1 is SGHNT and CDR2 YYREEE (reference sequence). The CDR3 extends over 16 amino acids.

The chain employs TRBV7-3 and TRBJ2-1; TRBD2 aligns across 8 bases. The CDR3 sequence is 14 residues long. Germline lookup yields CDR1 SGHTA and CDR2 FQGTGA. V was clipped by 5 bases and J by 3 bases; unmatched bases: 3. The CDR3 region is CASSPGGYYNEQFF. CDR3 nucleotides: TGTGCCAGCAGCCCGGGGGGGTACTACAATGAGCAGTTCTTC.

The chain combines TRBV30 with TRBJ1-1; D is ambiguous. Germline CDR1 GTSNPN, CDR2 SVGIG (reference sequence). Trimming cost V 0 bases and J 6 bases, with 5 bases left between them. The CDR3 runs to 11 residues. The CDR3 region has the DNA TGTGCCTGGAGTGTACCAGCTGAAGCTTTCTTT. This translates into CAWSVPAEAFF.

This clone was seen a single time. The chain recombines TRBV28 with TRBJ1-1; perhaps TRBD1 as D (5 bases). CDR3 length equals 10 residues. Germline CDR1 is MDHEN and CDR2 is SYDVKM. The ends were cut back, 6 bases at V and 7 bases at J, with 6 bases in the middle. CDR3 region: CASRQGEAFF. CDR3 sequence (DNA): TGTGCCAGCAGGCAGGGTGAAGCTTTCTTT.

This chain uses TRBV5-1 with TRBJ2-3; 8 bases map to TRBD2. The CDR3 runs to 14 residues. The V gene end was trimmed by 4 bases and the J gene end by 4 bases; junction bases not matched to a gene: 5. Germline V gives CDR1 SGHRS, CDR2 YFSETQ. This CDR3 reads CASSPGLAADTQYF. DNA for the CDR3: TGCGCCAGCAGCCCCGGACTAGCCGCAGATACGCAGTATTTT.

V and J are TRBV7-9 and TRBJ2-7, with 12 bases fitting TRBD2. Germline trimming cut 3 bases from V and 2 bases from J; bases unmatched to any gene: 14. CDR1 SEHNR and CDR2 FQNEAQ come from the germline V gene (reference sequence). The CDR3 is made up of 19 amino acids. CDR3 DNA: TGTGCCAGCAGCTTCTCTGGGACTGGACTAGCGGGGAGGACCTACGAGCAGTACTTC. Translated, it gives CASSFSGTGLAGRTYEQYF.

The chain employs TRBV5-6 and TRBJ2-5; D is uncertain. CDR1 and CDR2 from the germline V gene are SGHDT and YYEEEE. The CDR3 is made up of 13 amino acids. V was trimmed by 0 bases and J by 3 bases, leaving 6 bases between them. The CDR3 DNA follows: TGTGCCAGCAGCTTGGACCCGGAAGAGACCCAGTACTTC. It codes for CASSLDPEETQYF.

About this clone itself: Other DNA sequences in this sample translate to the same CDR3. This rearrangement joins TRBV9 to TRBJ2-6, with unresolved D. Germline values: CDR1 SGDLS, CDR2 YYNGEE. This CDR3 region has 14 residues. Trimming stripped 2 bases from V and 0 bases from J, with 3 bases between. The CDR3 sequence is CASSVYSGANVLTF. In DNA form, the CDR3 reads TGTGCCAGCAGCGTCTACTCTGGGGCCAACGTCCTGACTTTC.

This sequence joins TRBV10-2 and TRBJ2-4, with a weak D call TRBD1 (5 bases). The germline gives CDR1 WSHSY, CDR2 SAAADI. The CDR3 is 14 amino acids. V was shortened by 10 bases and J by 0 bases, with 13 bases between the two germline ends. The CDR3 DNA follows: TGCGCCACCACCCGACAGATAGCCAAAAACATTCAGTACTTC. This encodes CATTRQIAKNIQYF.

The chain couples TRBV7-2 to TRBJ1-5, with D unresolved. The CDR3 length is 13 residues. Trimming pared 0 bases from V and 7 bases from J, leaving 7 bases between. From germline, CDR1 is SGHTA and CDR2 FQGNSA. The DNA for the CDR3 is TGTGCCAGCAGCTTAGCGCGGAGACAGCCCCAGCATTTT. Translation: CASSLARRQPQHF.

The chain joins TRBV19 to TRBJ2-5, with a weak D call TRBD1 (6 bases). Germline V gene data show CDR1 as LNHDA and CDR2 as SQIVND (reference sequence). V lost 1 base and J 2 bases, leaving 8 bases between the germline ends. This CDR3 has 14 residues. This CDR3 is CASSIGQGQETQYF. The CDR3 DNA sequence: TGTGCCAGTAGTATAGGGCAGGGGCAAGAGACCCAGTACTTC.